Given below is one T cell receptor beta chain in context. The antigen is not known. Trimming removed 3 bases from V and 2 bases from J; junction bases left unmatched: 6. The germline CDR1 and CDR2 sequences are ENHRY and SYGVKD. The CDR3 has 17 amino acids. This sample is drawn from a study of CD8 T cells in ankylosing spondylitis. Study-level results: The clones that were linked to disease were reported to be significantly enriched in matched synovial fluid samples from ankylosing spondylitis patients. A number of the motif variants had already been described in reactive arthritis synovial fluid and blood. The disease-linked clones had a CD8+ phenotype and low blood frequencies. Ankylosing spondylitis blood appeared to carry a characteristic TCR beta motif of roughly 8 highly homologous variants.

TCRdb re-analysed the 5' RACE reads in MiXCR, keeping a single row per CDR3 protein. The table records 650,000 to 800,000 distinct CDR3 sequences, 19% of them present only once. Sequencing was carried out using blood, either unsorted or a sorted T cell fraction (not recorded which). This receptor was taken from a male donor with ankylosing spondylitis. The chain employs TRBV10-3 and TRBJ2-2; TRBD2 matches at 10 bases. CDR3 loop: CAISDPGLASNTGELFF. The CDR3 DNA reads as TGTGCCATCAGTGATCCGGGACTAGCGTCAAACACCGGGGAGCTGTTTTTT.